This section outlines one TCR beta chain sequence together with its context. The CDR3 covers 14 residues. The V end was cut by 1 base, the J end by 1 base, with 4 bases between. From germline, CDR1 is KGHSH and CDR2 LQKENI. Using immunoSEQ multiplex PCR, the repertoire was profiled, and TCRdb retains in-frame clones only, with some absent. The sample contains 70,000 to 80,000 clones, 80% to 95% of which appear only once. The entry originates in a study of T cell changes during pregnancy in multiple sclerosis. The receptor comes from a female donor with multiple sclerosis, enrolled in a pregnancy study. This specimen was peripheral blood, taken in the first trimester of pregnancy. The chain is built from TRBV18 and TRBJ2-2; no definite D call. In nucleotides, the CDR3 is TGTGCCAGCTCACCACTCATGAACACCGGGGAGCTGTTTTTT. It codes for CASSPLMNTGELFF.